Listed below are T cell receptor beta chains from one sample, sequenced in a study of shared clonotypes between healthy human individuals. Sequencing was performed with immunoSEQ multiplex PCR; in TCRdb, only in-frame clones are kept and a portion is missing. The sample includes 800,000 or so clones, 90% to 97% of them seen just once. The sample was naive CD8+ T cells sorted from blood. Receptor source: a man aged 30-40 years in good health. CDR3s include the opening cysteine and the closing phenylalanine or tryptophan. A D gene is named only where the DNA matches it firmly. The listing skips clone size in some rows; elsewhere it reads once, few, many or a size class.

TGTGCCAGTAGGACTACCCACGGGACACCTCAATGGGAGCAGTTCTTC | CASRTTHGTPQWEQFF | TRBJ2-1 | TRBV19 | NA | NA
TGTGCCAGCTCGCCCGGACAGGGGTTCTACGAGCAGTACTTC | CASSPGQGFYEQYF | TRBJ2-7 | TRBV18 | NA | TRBD1
TGTGCCAGCAGTCCACATGGTATGGGCACAGATACGCAGTATTTT | CASSPHGMGTDTQYF | TRBJ2-3 | TRBV2 | NA | NA
TGTGCCAGCAGTGATTTGAGACAGGGGTTGTACGAGCAGTACTTC | CASSDLRQGLYEQYF | TRBJ2-7 | TRBV2 | NA | TRBD1
TGTGCCAGCAGCTTAGGCCAGCGGGAGGTGTATTTT | CASSLGQREVYF | TRBJ2-3 | TRBV13 | NA | TRBD2
TGTGCCAGCAGCCGATCCTACAGGGGGCGAGACACAGATACGCAGTATTTT | CASSRSYRGRDTDTQYF | TRBJ2-3 | TRBV7-8 | NA | TRBD1
TGTGCCAGCAGTGTTTACGGAGAATCGGTCGAGCAGTACTTC | CASSVYGESVEQYF | TRBJ2-7 | TRBV6-1 | NA | NA
TGCGCCAGCAGCTTGGTCGGGCAGGGCCGCTACACAGATACGCAGTATTTT | CASSLVGQGRYTDTQYF | TRBJ2-3 | TRBV5-1 | NA | NA
TGTGCCAGTAGTATGGAGCGGAGCTCCTACAATGAGCAGTTCTTC | CASSMERSSYNEQFF | TRBJ2-1 | TRBV19 | NA | NA
TGTGCCAGCAGTTATACAGGGACCAGGTTGAACACTGAAGCTTTCTTT | CASSYTGTRLNTEAFF | TRBJ1-1 | TRBV27 | once | NA
TGTGCCAGCAGCTTTCAGGACAGCTACACTGAAGCTTTCTTT | CASSFQDSYTEAFF | TRBJ1-1 | TRBV7-8 | NA | NA
TGTGCCAGCAGCTTAGGCCGGGGGCAGAGCTACGAGCAGTACTTC | CASSLGRGQSYEQYF | TRBJ2-7 | TRBV13 | NA | NA
TGTGCCACCCTGGTACAGGTCTATGGCTACACCTTC | CATLVQVYGYTF | TRBJ1-2 | TRBV7-2 | NA | NA
TGTGCCAGCTCACCACTTGGGTCTGGGGATGAAAAACTGTTTTTT | CASSPLGSGDEKLFF | TRBJ1-4 | TRBV18 | NA | NA
TGTGCCTGGAGCGGACAGGTTACCGGGGAGCTGTTTTTT | CAWSGQVTGELFF | TRBJ2-2 | TRBV30 | NA | TRBD1
TGTGCCAGCAGGCAACAGGGGTTAGGAGGGCCCCAGCATTTT | CASRQQGLGGPQHF | TRBJ1-5 | TRBV28 | NA | TRBD1
TGTGCCAGCAGCTTAGCGCTAGGGGACGGAGGGACTGAAGCTTTCTTT | CASSLALGDGGTEAFF | TRBJ1-1 | TRBV7-2 | NA | NA
TGTGCCACCAGCGGACCCCACCACTACAATGAGCAGTTCTTC | CATSGPHHYNEQFF | TRBJ2-1 | TRBV15 | NA | NA
TGTGCCAGCAGCACGAAACAGGGGGCTTACACCGGGGAGCTGTTTTTT | CASSTKQGAYTGELFF | TRBJ2-2 | TRBV11-2 | NA | TRBD1
TGTGCCAGCAGGACACTCGGGGACGACACTGAAGCTTTCTTT | CASRTLGDDTEAFF | TRBJ1-1 | TRBV27 | NA | NA
TGCAGCATAGTGGTTCCGCACTACAATGAGCAGTTCTTC | CSIVVPHYNEQFF | TRBJ2-1 | TRBV29-1 | NA | NA
TGTGCCAGCAGTACCCCATCCCGGGAGTCCTACGAGCAGTACTTC | CASSTPSRESYEQYF | TRBJ2-7 | TRBV6-5 | NA | NA
TGTGCCAGCAGTAAAGGACAGGGGTCCTCTAAAATCTGGGGTTACGAGCAGTACTTC | CASSKGQGSSKIWGYEQYF | TRBJ2-7 | TRBV6-1 | NA | TRBD1
TGTGCCAGTAGTTTGGCCAAAAATCAGCCCCAGCATTTT | CASSLAKNQPQHF | TRBJ1-5 | TRBV19 | NA | NA
TGTGCCAGCAGGGAGAACGGGGTTTCCTTTGAGCCCCAGCATTTT | CASRENGVSFEPQHF | TRBJ1-5 | TRBV6-5 | NA | NA
TGTGCCAGTAGACCGGGACAGGGCAGTTATCAGCCCCAGCATTTT | CASRPGQGSYQPQHF | TRBJ1-5 | TRBV19 | once | TRBD1
TGTGCCAGTAGTACCCGGGACAGCCCCCCCTGGGAGCAGTTCTTC | CASSTRDSPPWEQFF | TRBJ2-1 | TRBV19 | NA | TRBD1
TGTGCCACCAGCAGAGATCGATTAAGGAATCAAGAGACCCAGTACTTC | CATSRDRLRNQETQYF | TRBJ2-5 | TRBV15 | NA | NA
TGCAGCGTTGAGGGGCCAGACTCCTACGAGCAGTACTTC | CSVEGPDSYEQYF | TRBJ2-7 | TRBV29-1 | NA | NA
TGTGCCAGCAATCCAGGGACAGGGGGCACCGGGGAGCTGTTTTTT | CASNPGTGGTGELFF | TRBJ2-2 | TRBV27 | NA | TRBD1
TGTGCCAGCACCTCCGGGACTCCGACTAACACCGGGGAGCTGTTTTTT | CASTSGTPTNTGELFF | TRBJ2-2 | TRBV5-6 | once | NA
TGTGCCAGCTCACCAGGAGGGGGTTCTGAAAAACTGTTTTTT | CASSPGGGSEKLFF | TRBJ1-4 | TRBV18 | NA | NA
TGTGCCACCAGCAGAAAGACAGGGATGAACACTGAAGCTTTCTTT | CATSRKTGMNTEAFF | TRBJ1-1 | TRBV15 | NA | TRBD1
TGTGCCAGCAGGGTGCTGGTTGAGGAGCTGTTTTTT | CASRVLVEELFF | TRBJ2-2 | TRBV7-9 | NA | NA
TGTGCCAGCAGCGTTACGGACAGTTACGAGCAGTACTTC | CASSVTDSYEQYF | TRBJ2-7 | TRBV9 | NA | NA
TGCGCCAGCAGCCAAGATGCGACTAGCGTGGCCTATGTCAATGAGCAGTTCTTC | CASSQDATSVAYVNEQFF | TRBJ2-1 | TRBV4-1 | once | TRBD2
TGTGCCAGCAGCTTCCTCTCGACAGAAGGGGTCCACACAGATACGCAGTATTTT | CASSFLSTEGVHTDTQYF | TRBJ2-3 | TRBV7-9 | NA | NA
TGTGCCAGCTCCTCAGGACTAGCGCTTGAGCAGTACTTC | CASSSGLALEQYF | TRBJ2-7 | TRBV5-4 | NA | TRBD2
TGTGCCAGCAGCTTTGGGGCGGACATCTCCTACTTC | CASSFGADISYF | TRBJ2-7 | TRBV5-6 | few | NA
TGTGCCAGCAGCTTGGAGGGGGGCACTGAAGCTTTCTTT | CASSLEGGTEAFF | TRBJ1-1 | TRBV5-4 | NA | NA
TGTGCCAGCAGCGGGGGCCCGAATCAATACGAGCAGTACTTC | CASSGGPNQYEQYF | TRBJ2-7 | TRBV13 | once | NA
TGTGCCAGCAGCTCCCAGTTGGGGGCTTGGGGCTACACCTTC | CASSSQLGAWGYTF | TRBJ1-2 | TRBV28 | NA | NA
TGTGCCAGCAGCTCAGCGTGGGGGGAATACAATGAGCAGTTCTTC | CASSSAWGEYNEQFF | TRBJ2-1 | TRBV7-6 | NA | NA
TGTGCCAGCAGTTATCGGGGGGAGGTAGGCACTGAAGCTTTCTTT | CASSYRGEVGTEAFF | TRBJ1-1 | TRBV27 | NA | NA
TGCGCCAGCAGCGTTGGGACAGGGAGGTTGGTAAACACTGAAGCTTTCTTT | CASSVGTGRLVNTEAFF | TRBJ1-1 | TRBV5-1 | NA | TRBD1
TGTGCCAGCAGTCCCTTTTGGGGGAGGGCCCCCGAGCAGTACTTC | CASSPFWGRAPEQYF | TRBJ2-7 | TRBV27 | NA | TRBD2
TGTGCCAGCAGCCGTACAGGGGTTGATGAGCAGTTCTTC | CASSRTGVDEQFF | TRBJ2-1 | TRBV7-9 | NA | TRBD1
TGTGCCAGCAGCTTAGTTCCTACCGGGGACTCGACTCAGGAGCAGTTCTTC | CASSLVPTGDSTQEQFF | TRBJ2-1 | TRBV7-2 | NA | NA
TGTGCCAGCAGCTTAGTGGTCACTGAAGCTTTCTTT | CASSLVVTEAFF | TRBJ1-1 | TRBV7-9 | few | NA
TGTGCCACCAGCAGAGGACTAGCGGGAGAACCCTACGAGCAGTACTTC | CATSRGLAGEPYEQYF | TRBJ2-7 | TRBV15 | NA | TRBD2
TGTGCCAGCAGCGGGGACTGGCGACAGTCTTATGGCTACACCTTC | CASSGDWRQSYGYTF | TRBJ1-2 | TRBV9 | NA | NA
TGCAGCGTTGAAGAGGTCACAAACCAAGAGACCCAGTACTTC | CSVEEVTNQETQYF | TRBJ2-5 | TRBV29-1 | NA | NA
TGTGCCAGCAGCTGGATTGCTAGCGTGGTTGGCACCGGGGAGCTGTTTTTT | CASSWIASVVGTGELFF | TRBJ2-2 | TRBV5-8 | once | NA
TGTGCCAGCAGCTTACGCCCTTGGGACAGGATTAACTACGAGCAGTACTTC | CASSLRPWDRINYEQYF | TRBJ2-7 | TRBV27 | NA | TRBD1
TGTGCCAGCAACCTAAAACCCCGTCACATTCAGTACTTC | CASNLKPRHIQYF | TRBJ2-4 | TRBV7-4 | NA | NA
TGTGCCAGCGAAACTAGTTTGGCTGTGAATGAGCAGTTCTTC | CASETSLAVNEQFF | TRBJ2-1 | TRBV9 | NA | NA
TGTGCCAGTAGTCCAGGGACAGGTGTGCTCTACGAGCAGTACTTC | CASSPGTGVLYEQYF | TRBJ2-7 | TRBV19 | NA | TRBD1
TGTGCCAGCAGTTTAACCTCTCTAGGGGCCCCGGAGACCCAGTACTTC | CASSLTSLGAPETQYF | TRBJ2-5 | TRBV27 | NA | NA
TGCGCCAGCAGCCAAGATCAGTATAGCTCCTACGAGCAGTACTTC | CASSQDQYSSYEQYF | TRBJ2-7 | TRBV4-3 | NA | NA